The T cell receptor (beta chain) under discussion was sequenced for a study of blood T cell repertoires in COVID-19. Study-level background: Specimens from acute and convalescent COVID-19 originated in the United States, Italy and Spain.

Only in-frame clones appear in the TCRdb table, and some are missing; sequencing was by immunoSEQ multiplex PCR. The table lists roughly 180,000 clones, about three quarters of them singletons. The V gene's germline CDR1 is MNHEY and CDR2 SVGEGT. V lost 0 bases and J lost 2; bases outside the gene matches: 4. CDR3 size: 16 residues. Sequences were obtained from peripheral blood. The sequence came from a woman aged 50 to 65 with active or convalescent COVID-19. J is TRBJ2-5 and V is TRBV6-2 or TRBV6-3; TRBD2 matches at 9 bases. The CDR3 is CASSYSKAGGQETQYF. DNA for the CDR3: TGTGCCAGCAGTTACTCGAAGGCGGGAGGGCAAGAGACCCAGTACTTC.